This T cell receptor beta chain was observed in a study of CD8 T cells in Susac syndrome. Study-level points and caveats: The study acknowledged a relatively small number of individuals in its TCR sequencing and HLA analysis.

A word on this clonotype: Its target is unknown.

In contrast to the negatively isolated CD8+ and CD4+ T cells, TEMRA cells were FACS-enriched. Random hexamers served to reverse transcribe about 0.5 to 1 ug RNA. The amplification used immunoSEQ multiplex PCR on TCR beta CDR3; it spanned 54 Vbeta and 13 Jbeta. TCRdb recomputed calls from the immunoSEQ multiplex PCR reads with MiXCR, one row per CDR3 protein. The table includes about 140,000 distinct CDR3 sequences, 94% detected once. V lost 6 bases and J lost 2; bases outside the gene matches: 5. In germline, CDR1 is SQVTM, CDR2 ANQGSEA. This CDR3 has 13 amino acids. The clonotype was recovered from a human donor in good health. The J gene is TRBJ2-3, the V gene TRBV29-1, with TRBD2 matching over 7 bases. The material sequenced was CD8+ T cells from PBMCs. CDR3 region: CSVDGTNTDTQYF. The DNA of the CDR3 is TGCAGCGTCGACGGGACTAACACAGATACGCAGTATTTT.